This TCR beta chain is from a study of shared clonotypes between healthy human individuals. Germline V gene sequence: CDR1 SGHTA, CDR2 FQGNSA. V shed 5 bases and J shed 0 bases, with 7 bases lying between them. This CDR3 has 13 residues. Within Nashville, Tennessee resided all donors, each a Caucasian adult. The investigators split CD4+ cells into a CD45RA+ naive subset and a CD45RA-negative memory subset. Note on this clone: Its matching antigen is unknown.

Data came from immunoSEQ multiplex PCR; TCRdb stores just in-frame clones and leaves some out. The table has about 600,000 clones, 95% to 98% seen once. Points from the study as a whole: About 5% was the fraction of naive CD4 clonotypes found shared across a few donors. Clonotype sharing among the donors was expected to vary with sequencing depth.

The material sequenced was naive CD4+ T cells sorted from blood. Subset given: CD45RA+ positively selected. The receptor was derived from a woman aged 30 to 39 in good health. The gene calls are TRBV7-2 and TRBJ1-1; D call uncertain. The DNA for the CDR3 is TGTGCCAGCAGCCGGACCATGAACACTGAAGCTTTCTTT. This codes for CASSRTMNTEAFF.